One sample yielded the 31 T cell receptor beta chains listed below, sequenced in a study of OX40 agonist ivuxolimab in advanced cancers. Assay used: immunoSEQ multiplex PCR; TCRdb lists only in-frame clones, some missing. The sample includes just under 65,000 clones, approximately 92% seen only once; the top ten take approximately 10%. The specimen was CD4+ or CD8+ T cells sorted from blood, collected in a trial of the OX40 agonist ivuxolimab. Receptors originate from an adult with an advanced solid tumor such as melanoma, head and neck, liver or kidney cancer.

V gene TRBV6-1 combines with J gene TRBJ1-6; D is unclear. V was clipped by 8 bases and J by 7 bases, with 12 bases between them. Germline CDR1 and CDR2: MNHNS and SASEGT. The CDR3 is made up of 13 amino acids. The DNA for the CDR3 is TGTGCCAGCGATCCTCTTGCAAATTCACCCCTCCACTTT. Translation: CASDPLANSPLHF.

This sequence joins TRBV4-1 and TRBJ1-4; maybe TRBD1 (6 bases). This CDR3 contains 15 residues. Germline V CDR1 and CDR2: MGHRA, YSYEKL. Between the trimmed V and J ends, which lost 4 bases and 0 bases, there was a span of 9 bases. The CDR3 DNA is TGCGCCAGCAGCCCCAGGACAGCAACTAATGAAAAACTGTTTTTT. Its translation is CASSPRTATNEKLFF.

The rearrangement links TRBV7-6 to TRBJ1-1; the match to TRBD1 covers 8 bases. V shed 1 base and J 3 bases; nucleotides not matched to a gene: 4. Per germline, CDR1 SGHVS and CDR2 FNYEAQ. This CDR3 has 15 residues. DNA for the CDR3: TGTGCCAGCAGCTTAGGGACAGGGCCGGACACTGAAGCTTTCTTT. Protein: CASSLGTGPDTEAFF.

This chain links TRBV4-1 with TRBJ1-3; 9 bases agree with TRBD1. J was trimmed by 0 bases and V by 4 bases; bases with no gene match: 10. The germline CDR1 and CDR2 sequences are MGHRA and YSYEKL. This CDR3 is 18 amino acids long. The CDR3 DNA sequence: TGCGCCAGCAGCCCCCACAGGACAGGGGCCCCCTCTGGAAACACCATATATTTT. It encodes CASSPHRTGAPSGNTIYF.

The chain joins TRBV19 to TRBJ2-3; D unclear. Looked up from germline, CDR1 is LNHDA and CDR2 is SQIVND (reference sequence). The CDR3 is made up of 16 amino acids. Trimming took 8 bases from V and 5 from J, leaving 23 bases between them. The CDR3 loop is CASSSWAPPNLDTQYF. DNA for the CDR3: TGTGCCAGTTCTTCTTGGGCCCCACCTAACTTAGATACGCAGTATTTT.

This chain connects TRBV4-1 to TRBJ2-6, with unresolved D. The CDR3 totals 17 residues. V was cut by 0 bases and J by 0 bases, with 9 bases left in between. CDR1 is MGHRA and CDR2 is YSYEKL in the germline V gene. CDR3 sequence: CASSQDHTASGANVLTF. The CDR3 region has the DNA TGCGCCAGCAGCCAAGATCATACAGCCTCTGGGGCCAACGTCCTGACTTTC.

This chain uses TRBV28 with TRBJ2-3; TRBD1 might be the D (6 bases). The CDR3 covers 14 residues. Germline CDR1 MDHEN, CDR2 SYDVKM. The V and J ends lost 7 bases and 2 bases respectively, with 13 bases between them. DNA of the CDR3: TGTGCCAGCAAGCGGCAGGGGTACACAGATACGCAGTATTTT. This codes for CASKRQGYTDTQYF.

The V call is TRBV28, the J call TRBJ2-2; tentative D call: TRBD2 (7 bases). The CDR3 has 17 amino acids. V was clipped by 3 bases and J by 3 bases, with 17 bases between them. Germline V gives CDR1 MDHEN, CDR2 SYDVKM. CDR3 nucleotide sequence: TGTGCCAGCAGTTTTGTAACGGGGGGCGCGGACACCGGGGAGCTGTTTTTT. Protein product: CASSFVTGGADTGELFF.

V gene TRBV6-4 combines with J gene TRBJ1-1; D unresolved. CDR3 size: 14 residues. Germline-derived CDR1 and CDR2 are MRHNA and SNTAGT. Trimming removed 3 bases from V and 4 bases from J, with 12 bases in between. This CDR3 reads CASSEQFRATEAFF. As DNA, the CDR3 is TGTGCCAGCAGTGAGCAGTTTCGGGCCACTGAAGCTTTCTTT.

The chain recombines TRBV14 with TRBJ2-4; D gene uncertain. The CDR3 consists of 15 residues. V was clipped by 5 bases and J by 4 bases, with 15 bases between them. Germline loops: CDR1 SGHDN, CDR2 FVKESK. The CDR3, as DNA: TGTGCCAGCAGCGAATCTGGAGACGGAAAAAACATTCAGTACTTC. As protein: CASSESGDGKNIQYF.

The CDR3 DNA follows: TGCGCCAGCAGCCACAGGGGGTCGGCCGGGGAGCTGTTTTTT. Amino acids: CASSHRGSAGELFF. The chain links TRBV5-1 to TRBJ2-2; 8 positions agree with TRBD1. The CDR3 extends over 14 amino acids. Germline V gene sequence: CDR1 SGHRS, CDR2 YFSETQ. The V segment lost 4 bases and the J segment 6 bases; nucleotides outside the gene matches: 5.

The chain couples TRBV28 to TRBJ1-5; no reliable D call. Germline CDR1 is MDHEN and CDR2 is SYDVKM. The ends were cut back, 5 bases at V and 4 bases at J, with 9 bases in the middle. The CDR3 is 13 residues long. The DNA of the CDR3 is TGTGCCAGCAGTAGGTCTCGTAATCAGCCCCAGCATTTT. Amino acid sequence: CASSRSRNQPQHF.

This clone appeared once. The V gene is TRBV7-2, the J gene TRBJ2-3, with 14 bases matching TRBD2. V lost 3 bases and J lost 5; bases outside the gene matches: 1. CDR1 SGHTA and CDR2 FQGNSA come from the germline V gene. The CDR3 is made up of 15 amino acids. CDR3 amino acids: CASSLGLAGVDTQYF. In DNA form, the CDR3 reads TGTGCCAGCAGCTTGGGACTAGCGGGAGTAGATACGCAGTATTTT. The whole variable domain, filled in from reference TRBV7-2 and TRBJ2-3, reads GAGVSQSPSNKVTEKGKDVELRCDPISGHTALYWYRQSLGQGLEFLIYFQGNSAPDKSGLPSDRFSAERTGGSVSTLTIQRTQQEDSAVYLCASSLGLAGVDTQYFGPGTRLTVL.

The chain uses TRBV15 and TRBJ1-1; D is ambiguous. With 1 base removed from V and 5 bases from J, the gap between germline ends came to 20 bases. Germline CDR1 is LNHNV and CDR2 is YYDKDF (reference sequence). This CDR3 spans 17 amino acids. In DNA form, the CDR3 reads TGTGCCACCAGCAGAGTTCCCCCGGACTCTATCGAAACTGAAGCTTTCTTT. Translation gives CATSRVPPDSIETEAFF.

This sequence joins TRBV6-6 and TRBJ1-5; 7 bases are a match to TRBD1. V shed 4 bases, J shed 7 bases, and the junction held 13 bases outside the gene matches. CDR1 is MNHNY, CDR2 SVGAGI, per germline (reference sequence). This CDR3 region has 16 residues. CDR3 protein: CASSFNNLQGNQPQHF. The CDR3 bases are TGTGCCAGCAGTTTTAATAACTTACAGGGGAACCAGCCCCAGCATTTT.

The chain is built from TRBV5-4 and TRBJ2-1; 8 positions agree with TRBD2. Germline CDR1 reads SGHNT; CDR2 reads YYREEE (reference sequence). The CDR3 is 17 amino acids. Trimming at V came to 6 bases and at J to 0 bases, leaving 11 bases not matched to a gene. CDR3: CASNPGGGGSSYNEQFF. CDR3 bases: TGTGCCAGCAACCCGGGGGGGGGCGGGAGCTCCTACAATGAGCAGTTCTTC.

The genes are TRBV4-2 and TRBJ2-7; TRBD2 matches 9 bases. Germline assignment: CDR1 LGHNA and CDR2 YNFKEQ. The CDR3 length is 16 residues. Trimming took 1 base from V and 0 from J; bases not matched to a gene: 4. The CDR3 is CASSQANSGGSYEQYF. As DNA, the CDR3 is TGTGCCAGCAGCCAAGCAAATAGCGGGGGCTCCTACGAGCAGTACTTC.

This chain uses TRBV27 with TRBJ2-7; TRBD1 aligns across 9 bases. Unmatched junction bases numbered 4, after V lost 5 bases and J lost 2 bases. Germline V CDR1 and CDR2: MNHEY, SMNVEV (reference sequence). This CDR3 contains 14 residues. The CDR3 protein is CASSPDRGTYEQYF. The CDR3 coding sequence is TGTGCCAGCAGTCCAGACAGGGGGACCTACGAGCAGTACTTC.

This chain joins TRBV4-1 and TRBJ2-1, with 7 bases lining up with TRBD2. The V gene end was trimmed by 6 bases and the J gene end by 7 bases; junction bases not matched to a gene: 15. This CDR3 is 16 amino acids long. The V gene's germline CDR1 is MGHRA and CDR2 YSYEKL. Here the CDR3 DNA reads TGCGCCAGCAGTCGAAGCGGAGGGAGGGCAATTAATGAGCAGTTCTTC. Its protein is CASSRSGGRAINEQFF.

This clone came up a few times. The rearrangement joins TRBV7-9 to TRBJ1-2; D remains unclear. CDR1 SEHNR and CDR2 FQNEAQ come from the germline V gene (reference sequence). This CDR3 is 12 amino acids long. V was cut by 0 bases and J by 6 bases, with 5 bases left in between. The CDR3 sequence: CASSLAGHGYTF. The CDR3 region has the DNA TGTGCCAGCAGCTTAGCGGGCCATGGCTACACCTTC.

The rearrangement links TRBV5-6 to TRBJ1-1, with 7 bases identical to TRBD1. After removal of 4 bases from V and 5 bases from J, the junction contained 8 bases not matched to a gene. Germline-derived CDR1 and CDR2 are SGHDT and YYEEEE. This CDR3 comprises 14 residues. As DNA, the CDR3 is TGTGCCAGCAGCCACGACAGGGAATTTACTGAAGCTTTCTTT. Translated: CASSHDREFTEAFF.

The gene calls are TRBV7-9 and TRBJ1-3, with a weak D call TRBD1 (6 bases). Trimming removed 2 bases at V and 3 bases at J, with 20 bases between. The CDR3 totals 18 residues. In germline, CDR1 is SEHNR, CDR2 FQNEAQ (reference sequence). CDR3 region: CASSLLPGEEIFGNTIYF. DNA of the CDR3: TGTGCCAGCAGCTTACTCCCAGGGGAGGAGATTTTTGGAAACACCATATATTTT.

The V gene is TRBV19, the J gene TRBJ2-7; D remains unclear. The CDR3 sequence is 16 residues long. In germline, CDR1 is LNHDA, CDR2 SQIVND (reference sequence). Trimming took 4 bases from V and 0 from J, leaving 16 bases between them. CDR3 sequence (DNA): TGTGCCAGTAGTAAAGGAGTTGGATCCAGCTCCTACGAGCAGTACTTC. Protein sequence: CASSKGVGSSSYEQYF.

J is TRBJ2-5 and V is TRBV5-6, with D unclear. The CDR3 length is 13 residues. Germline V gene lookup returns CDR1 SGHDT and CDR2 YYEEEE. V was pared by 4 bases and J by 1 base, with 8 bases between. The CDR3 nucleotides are TGTGCCAGCAGCGACTTACTCCAAGAGACCCAGTACTTC. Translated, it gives CASSDLLQETQYF.

CDR3 DNA: TGTGCCAGTAGTCCTACCCCCCGAGGGGGCGCGGGCACAGATACGCAGTATTTT. It specifies CASSPTPRGGAGTDTQYF. The chain carries TRBV19 and TRBJ2-3, with 7 bases that match TRBD1. Trimming at V came to 5 bases and at J to 1 base, leaving 15 bases not matched to a gene. Germline CDR1 LNHDA, CDR2 SQIVND (reference sequence). CDR3 length equals 18 residues.

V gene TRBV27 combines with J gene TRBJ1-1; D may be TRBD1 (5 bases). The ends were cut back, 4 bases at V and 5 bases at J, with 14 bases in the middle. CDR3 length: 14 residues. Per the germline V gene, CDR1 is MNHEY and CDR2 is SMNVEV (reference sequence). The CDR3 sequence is CASSSWTTKTEAFF. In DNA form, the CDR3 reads TGTGCCAGCAGTTCATGGACAACGAAGACTGAAGCTTTCTTT.

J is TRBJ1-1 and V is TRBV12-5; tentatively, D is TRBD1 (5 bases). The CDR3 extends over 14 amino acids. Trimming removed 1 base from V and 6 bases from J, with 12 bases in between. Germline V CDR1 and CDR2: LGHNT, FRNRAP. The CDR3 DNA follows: TGTGCTAGTGGTTTGGGACAGCAGGTCTCTGAAGCTTTCTTT. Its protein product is CASGLGQQVSEAFF.

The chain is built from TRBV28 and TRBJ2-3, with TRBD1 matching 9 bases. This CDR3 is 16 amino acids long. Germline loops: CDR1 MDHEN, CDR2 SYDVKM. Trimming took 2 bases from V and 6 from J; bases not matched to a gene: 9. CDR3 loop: CASSLTGTGLGDTQYF. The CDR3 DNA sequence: TGTGCCAGCAGTTTAACCGGGACAGGGTTAGGCGATACGCAGTATTTT.

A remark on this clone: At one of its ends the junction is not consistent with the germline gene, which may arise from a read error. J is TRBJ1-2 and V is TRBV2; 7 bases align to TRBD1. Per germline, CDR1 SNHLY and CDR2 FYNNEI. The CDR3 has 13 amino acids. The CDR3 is CAGSRGRGYGYTF. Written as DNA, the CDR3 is TGTGCCGGCAGTAGGGGGCGCGGCTATGGCTACACCTTC.

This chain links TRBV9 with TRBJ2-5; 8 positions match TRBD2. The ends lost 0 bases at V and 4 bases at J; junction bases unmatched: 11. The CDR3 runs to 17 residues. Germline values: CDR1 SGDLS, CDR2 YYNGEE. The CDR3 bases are TGTGCCAGCAGCGTAGCCCCAGCGGGAGAGGGGTCAGAGACCCAGTACTTC. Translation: CASSVAPAGEGSETQYF.

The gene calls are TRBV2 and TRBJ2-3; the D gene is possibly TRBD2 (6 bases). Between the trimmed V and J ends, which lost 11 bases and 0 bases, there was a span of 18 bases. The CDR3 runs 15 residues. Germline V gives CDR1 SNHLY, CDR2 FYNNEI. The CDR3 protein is CAPGGRLASTDTQYF. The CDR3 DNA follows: TGTGCCCCCGGGGGACGGCTAGCTAGCACAGATACGCAGTATTTT.